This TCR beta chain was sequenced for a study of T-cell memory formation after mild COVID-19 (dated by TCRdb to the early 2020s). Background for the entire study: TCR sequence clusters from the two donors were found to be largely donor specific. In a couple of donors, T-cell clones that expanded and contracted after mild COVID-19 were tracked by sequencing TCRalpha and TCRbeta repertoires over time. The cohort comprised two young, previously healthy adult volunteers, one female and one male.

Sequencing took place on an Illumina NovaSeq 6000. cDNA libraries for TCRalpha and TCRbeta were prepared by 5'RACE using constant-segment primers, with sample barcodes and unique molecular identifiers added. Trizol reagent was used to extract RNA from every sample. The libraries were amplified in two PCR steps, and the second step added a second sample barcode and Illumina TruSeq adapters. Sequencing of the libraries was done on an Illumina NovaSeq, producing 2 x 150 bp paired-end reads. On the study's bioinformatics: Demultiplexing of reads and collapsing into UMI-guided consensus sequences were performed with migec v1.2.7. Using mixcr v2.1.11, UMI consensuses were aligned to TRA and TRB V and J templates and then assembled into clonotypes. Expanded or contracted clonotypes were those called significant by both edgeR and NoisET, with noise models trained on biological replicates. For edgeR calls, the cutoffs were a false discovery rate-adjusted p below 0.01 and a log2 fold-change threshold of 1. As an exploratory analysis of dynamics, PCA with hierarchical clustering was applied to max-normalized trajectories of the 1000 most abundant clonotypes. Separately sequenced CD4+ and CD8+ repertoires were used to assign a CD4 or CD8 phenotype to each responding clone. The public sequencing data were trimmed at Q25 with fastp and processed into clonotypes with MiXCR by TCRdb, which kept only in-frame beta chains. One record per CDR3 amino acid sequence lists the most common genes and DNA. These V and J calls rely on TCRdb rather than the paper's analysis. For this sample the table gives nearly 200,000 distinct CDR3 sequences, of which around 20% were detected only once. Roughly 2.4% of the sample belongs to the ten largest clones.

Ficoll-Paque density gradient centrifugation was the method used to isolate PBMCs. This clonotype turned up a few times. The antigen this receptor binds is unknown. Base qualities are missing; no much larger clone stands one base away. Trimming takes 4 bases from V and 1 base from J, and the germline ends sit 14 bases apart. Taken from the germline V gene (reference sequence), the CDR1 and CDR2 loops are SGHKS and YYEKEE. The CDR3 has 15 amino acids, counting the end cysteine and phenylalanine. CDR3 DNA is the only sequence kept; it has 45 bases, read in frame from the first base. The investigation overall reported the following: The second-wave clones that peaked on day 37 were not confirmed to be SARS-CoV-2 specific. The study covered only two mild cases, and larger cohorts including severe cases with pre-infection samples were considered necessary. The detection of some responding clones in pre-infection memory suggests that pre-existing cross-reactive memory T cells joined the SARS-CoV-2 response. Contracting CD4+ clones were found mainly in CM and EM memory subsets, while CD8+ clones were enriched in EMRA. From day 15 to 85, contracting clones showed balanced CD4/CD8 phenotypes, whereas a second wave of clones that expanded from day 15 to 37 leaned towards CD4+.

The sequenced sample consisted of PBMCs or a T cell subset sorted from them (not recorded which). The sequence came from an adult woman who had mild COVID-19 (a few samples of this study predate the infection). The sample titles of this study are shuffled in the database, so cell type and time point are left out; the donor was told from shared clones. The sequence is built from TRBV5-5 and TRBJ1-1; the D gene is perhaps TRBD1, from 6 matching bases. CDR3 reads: CASSPHGGQNTEAFF. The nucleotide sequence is TGTGCCAGCAGCCCTCATGGGGGACAGAACACTGAAGCTTTCTTT.